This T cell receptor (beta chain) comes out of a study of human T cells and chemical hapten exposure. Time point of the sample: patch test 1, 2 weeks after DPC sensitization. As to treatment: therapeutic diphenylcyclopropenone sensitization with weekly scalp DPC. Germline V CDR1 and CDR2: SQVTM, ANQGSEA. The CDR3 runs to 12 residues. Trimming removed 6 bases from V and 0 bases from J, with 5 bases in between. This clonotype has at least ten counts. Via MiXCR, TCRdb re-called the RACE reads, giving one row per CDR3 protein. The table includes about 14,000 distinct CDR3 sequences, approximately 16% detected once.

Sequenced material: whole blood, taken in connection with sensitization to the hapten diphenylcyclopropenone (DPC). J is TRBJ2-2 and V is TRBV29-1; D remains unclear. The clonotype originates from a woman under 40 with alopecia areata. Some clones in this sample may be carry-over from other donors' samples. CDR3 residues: CSVKSNTGELFF. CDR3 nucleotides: TGCAGCGTCAAATCGAACACCGGGGAGCTGTTTTTT.